The clone carrying this T cell receptor (beta chain) came up many times. Its antigen is unidentified. With the read ending 3 residues before the CDR3 end, the germline J gene is used to fill in that end. Control and CVID samples contributed equal amounts of genomic DNA. Using immunoSEQ multiplex PCR, the repertoire was profiled, and TCRdb retains in-frame clones only, with some absent. The sample lists roughly 52,000 clones, none appearing once, the ten largest making up roughly 3.4%. V lost 4 bases to trimming and J lost 5 bases; unmatched junction nucleotides: 9. CDR1 is MNHEY, CDR2 SVGEGT, per germline. The CDR3 sequence is 16 residues long. The data stem from a study of T cell clonality in common variable immunodeficiency. Whole-study findings and limits: In common variable immunodeficiency, TCR beta chains reportedly carried fewer deletions and N-nucleotide insertions. Compared with controls, CVID subjects had fewer shared TCRbeta clones.

The sequence derives from a person between 18 and 75 years old in good health. The material sequenced was peripheral blood mononuclear cells. The chain is built from TRBV6-2 or TRBV6-3 and TRBJ2-1; 9 nucleotides agree with TRBD2. Incomplete CDR3 DNA: TGTGCCAGCAGTTCCCCCTCTAGCGGGATCCACAATGAG. It translates to CASSSPSSGIHNE. In full, the CDR3 reads CASSSPSSGIHNEQFF.